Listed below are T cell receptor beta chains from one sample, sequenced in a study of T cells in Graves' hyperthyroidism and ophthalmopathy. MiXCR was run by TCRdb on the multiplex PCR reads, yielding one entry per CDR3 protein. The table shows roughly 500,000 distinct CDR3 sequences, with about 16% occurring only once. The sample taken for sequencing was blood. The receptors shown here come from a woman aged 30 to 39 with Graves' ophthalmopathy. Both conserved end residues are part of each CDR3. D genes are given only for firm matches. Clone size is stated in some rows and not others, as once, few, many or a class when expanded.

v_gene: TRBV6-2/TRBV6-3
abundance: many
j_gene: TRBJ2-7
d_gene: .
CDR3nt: TGTGCCAGCAGAATGGGCAGCTTCGGCGAGCAGTACTTC
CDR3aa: CASRMGSFGEQYF

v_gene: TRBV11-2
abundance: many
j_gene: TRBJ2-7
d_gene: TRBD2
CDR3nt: TGTGCCAGCAGCTTAGTGGCTAGCGGGTTTTCCTCCTACGAGCAGTACTTC
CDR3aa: CASSLVASGFSSYEQYF

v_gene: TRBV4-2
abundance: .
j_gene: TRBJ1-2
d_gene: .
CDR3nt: TGTGCCAGCAGCCACGAGAGGGGGGGCTACACCTTC
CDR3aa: CASSHERGGYTF

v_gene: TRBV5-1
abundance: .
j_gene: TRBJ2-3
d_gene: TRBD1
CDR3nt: TGCGCCAGCAGCCAGGGACAGGGTCTTTCAGATACGCAGTATTTT
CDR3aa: CASSQGQGLSDTQYF

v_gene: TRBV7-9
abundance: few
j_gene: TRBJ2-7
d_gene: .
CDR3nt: TGTGCCAGCAGCCGAACCCCACAGGACTACGAGCAGTACTTC
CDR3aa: CASSRTPQDYEQYF

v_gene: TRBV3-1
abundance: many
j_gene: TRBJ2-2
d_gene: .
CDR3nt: TGTGCCAGCAGCCCAGCCAGGGGGGCGGCCGGGGAGCTGTTTTTT
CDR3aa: CASSPARGAAGELFF

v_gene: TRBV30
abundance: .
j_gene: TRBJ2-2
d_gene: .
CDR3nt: TGTGCCTGGAGAGGAGAAAACACCGGGGAGCTGTTTTTT
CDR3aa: CAWRGENTGELFF

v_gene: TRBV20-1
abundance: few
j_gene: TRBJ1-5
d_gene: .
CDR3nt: TGCAGTGCTGAAGACAGTTCCAATCAGCCCCAGCATTTT
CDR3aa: CSAEDSSNQPQHF

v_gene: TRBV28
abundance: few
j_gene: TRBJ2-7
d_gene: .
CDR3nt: TGTGCCAGCAGCCCGGGTCTCAGGTTTTACGAGCAGTACTTC
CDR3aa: CASSPGLRFYEQYF

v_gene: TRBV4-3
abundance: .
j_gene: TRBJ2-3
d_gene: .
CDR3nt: TGCGCCAGCAGCCAAGATATCCAGGGGCGCAGAGGGGTGGGATACACAGATACGCAGTATTTT
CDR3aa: CASSQDIQGRRGVGYTDTQYF

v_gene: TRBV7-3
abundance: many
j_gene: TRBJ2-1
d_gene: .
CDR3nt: TGTGCCAGCAGCCGCGAGGCGACATCATCCTACAATGAGCAGTTCTTC
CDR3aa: CASSREATSSYNEQFF

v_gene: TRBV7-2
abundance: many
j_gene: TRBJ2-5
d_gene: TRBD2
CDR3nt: TGTGCCAGCAGCGAAACTAGCGGGAGGAGGGGGCAAGAGACCCAGTACTTC
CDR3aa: CASSETSGRRGQETQYF

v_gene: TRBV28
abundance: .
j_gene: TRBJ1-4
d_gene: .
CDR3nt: TGTGCCAGCATAGGGCAGGCGGAAAAACTGTTTTTT
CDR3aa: CASIGQAEKLFF

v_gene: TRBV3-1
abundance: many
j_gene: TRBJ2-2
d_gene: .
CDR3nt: TGTGCCAGCAGCCAATGGGACACCGGGGAGCTGTTTTTT
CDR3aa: CASSQWDTGELFF

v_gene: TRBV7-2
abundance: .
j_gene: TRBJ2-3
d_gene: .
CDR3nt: TGTGCCAGCAGTTCGAGTAGTTCCCTTGGGCAGTATTTT
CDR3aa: CASSSSSSLGQYF

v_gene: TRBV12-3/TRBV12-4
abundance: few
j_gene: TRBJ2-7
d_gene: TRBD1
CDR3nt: TGTGCCAGCAGTTATACAGGGGGCTCAAACGTCTACGAGCAGTACTTC
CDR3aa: CASSYTGGSNVYEQYF

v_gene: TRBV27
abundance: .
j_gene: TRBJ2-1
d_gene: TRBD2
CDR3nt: TGTGCCAGCAGTCTCTATCCTGGACTAGCGGGAGGGGTCATTTTTCGGAATGAGCAGTTCTTC
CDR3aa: CASSLYPGLAGGVIFRNEQFF

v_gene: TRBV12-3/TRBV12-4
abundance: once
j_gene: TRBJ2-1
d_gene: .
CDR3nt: TGTGCCAGCAGTTTATTAGTGGGGCCTGTCAATGAGCAGTTCTTC
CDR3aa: CASSLLVGPVNEQFF

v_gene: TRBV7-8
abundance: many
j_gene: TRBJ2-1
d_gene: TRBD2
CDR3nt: TGTGCCAGCAGCTTGTGGCTAGCGGGAGAGGATGAGCAGTTCTTC
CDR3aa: CASSLWLAGEDEQFF

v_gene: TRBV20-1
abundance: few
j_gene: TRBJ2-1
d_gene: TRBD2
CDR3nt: TGCAGTGCTAGAGATCCTCGACTAGCGTATCCCGAACGAGGATACAATGAGCAGTTCTTC
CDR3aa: CSARDPRLAYPERGYNEQFF

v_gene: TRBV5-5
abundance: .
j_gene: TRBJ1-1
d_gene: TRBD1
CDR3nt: TGTGCCAGCAGCTTGACAGGGGAATACACTGAAGCTTTCTTT
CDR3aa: CASSLTGEYTEAFF

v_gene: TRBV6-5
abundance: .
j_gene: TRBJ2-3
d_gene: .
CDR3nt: TGTGCCAGCAGTTATCTATTGGACACAGATACGCAGTATTTT
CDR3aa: CASSYLLDTDTQYF

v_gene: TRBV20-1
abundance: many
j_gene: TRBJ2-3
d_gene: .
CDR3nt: TGCAGTGCTGAGAGGGCAGGGAGCACAGATACGCAGTATTTT
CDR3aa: CSAERAGSTDTQYF

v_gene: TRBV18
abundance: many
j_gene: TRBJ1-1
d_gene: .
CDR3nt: TGTGCCAGCTCACCAGGCCATCCCTCCACTGAAGCTTTCTTT
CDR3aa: CASSPGHPSTEAFF

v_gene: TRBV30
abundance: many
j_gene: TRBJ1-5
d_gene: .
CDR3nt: TGTGCCGCGAATAGCCCGAGTCAGCCCCAGCATTTT
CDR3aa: CAANSPSQPQHF

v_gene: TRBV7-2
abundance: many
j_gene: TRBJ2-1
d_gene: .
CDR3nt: TGTGCCAGCAGCTTATCTTGGGACGGACACAATGAGCAGTTCTTC
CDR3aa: CASSLSWDGHNEQFF

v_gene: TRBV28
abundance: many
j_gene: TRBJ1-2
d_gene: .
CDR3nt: TGTGCCAGCAGTTTCGGGATTGGGACTAACTATGGCTACACCTTC
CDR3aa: CASSFGIGTNYGYTF

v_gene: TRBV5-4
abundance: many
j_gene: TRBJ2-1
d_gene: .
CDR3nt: TGCGCCAGCAGCTTCGGAGGAAACTCCTACAATGAGCAGTTCTTC
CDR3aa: CASSFGGNSYNEQFF

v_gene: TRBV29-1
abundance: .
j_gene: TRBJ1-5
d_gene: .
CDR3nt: TGCAGCGTTGAAGTCGGGGGGCCGCAGCAGCCCCAGCATTTT
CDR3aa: CSVEVGGPQQPQHF

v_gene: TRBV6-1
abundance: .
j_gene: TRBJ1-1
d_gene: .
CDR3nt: TGTGCCAGCAGCCGCCCGGGGGCACCCACTGAAGCTTTCTTT
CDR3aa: CASSRPGAPTEAFF

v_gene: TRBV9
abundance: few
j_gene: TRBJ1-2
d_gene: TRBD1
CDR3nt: TGTGCCAGCAGCGCACCGGGACAGGGGGCTGGCGGCTACACCTTC
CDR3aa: CASSAPGQGAGGYTF

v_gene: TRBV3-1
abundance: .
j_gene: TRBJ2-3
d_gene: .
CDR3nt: TGTGCCAGCAGCCAATTAGCAGCGGAGCCCACAGATACGCAGTATTTT
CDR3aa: CASSQLAAEPTDTQYF

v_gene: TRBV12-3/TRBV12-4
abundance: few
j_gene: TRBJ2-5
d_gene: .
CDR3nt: TGTGCCAGCAGTGGAAACCCGCAGGGGCAAGAGACCCAGTACTTC
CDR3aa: CASSGNPQGQETQYF

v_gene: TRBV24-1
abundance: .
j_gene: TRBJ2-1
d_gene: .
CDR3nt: TGTGCCACCAGTGATTTTATCTCGAGAGATGAGCAGTTCTTC
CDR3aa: CATSDFISRDEQFF

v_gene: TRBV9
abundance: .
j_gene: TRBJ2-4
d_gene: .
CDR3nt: TGTGCCAGCAGCGTATTAGGGGGGATAGGAAACATTCAGTACTTC
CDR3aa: CASSVLGGIGNIQYF

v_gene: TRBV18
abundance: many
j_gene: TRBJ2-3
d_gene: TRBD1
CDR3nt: TGTGCCAGCTCTTGGGTCAGGACAGGGGGCACAGATACGCAGTATTTT
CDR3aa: CASSWVRTGGTDTQYF

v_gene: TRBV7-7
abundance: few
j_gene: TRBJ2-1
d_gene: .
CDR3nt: TGTGCCAGCAGCAGAGGACGGCACAATGAGCAGTTCTTC
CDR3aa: CASSRGRHNEQFF

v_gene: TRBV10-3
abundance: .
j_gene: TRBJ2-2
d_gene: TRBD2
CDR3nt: TGTGCCATCAGTGCGCCTAGCGGAGCCCAAGGGGAGCTGTTTTTT
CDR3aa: CAISAPSGAQGELFF

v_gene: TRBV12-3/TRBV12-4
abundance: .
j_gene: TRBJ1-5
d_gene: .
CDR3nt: TGTGCCAGCAGTAACCAGCAGGGGACCGGCAATCAGCCCCAGCATTTT
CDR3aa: CASSNQQGTGNQPQHF

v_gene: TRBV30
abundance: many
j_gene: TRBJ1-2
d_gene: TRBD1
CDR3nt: TGTGCCTGGGGGGACAGATTCTATGGCTACACCTTC
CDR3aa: CAWGDRFYGYTF

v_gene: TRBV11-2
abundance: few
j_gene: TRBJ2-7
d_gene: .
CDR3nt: TGTGCCAGCAGCCATGTCAGCGGGACAGGCGAGCAGTACTTC
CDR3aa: CASSHVSGTGEQYF